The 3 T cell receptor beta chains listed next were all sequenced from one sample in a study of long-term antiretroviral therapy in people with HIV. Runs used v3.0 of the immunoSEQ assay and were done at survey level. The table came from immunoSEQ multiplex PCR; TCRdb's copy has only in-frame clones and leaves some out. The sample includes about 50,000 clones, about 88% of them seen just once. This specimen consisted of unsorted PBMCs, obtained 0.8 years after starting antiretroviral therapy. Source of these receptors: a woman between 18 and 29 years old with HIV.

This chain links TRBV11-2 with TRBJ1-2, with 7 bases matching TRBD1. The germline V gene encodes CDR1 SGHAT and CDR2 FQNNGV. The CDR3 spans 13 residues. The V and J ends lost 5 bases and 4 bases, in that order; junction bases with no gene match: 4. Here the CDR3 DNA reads TGTGCCAGCAGCCTGGGACAGTCCTATGGCTACACCTTC. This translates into CASSLGQSYGYTF.

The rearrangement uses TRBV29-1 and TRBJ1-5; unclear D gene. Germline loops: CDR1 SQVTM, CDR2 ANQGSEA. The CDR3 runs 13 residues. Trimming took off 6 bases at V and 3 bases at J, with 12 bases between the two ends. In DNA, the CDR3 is TGCAGCGTCGGTGGGGATTCCAATCAGCCCCAGCATTTT. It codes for CSVGGDSNQPQHF.

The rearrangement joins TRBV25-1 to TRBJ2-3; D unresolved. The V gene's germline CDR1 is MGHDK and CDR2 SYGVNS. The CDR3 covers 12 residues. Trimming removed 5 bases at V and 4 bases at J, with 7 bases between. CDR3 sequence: CASSLLPDTQYF. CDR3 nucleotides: TGTGCCAGCAGTCTTCTGCCAGATACGCAGTATTTT.